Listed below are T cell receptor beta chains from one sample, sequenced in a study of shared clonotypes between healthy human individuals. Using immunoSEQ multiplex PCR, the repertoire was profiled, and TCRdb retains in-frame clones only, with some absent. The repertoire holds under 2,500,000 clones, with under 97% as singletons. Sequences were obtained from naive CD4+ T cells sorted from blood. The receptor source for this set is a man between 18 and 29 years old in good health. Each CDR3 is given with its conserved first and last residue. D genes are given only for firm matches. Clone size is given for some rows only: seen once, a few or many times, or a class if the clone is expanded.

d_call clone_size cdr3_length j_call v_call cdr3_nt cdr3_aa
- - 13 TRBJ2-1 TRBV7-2 TGTGCCAGCAGCTTAGATAGAGACAATGAGCAGTTCTTC CASSLDRDNEQFF
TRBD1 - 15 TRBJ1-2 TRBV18 TGTGCCAGCTCACCTCCCACGACAGGGAACTATGGCTACACCTTC CASSPPTTGNYGYTF
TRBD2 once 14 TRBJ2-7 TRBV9 TGTGCCAGCAGCTCCACTAGCGGGGGTTACGAGCAGTACTTC CASSSTSGGYEQYF
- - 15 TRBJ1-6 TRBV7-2 TGTGCCAGCAGCCAGGCGGGACCCGAAATATCTCCCCTCCACTTT CASSQAGPEISPLHF
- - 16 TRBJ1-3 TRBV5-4 TGTGCCAGCAGCTTGGGCGCGGGGGCAGAGGGAAACACCATATATTTT CASSLGAGAEGNTIYF
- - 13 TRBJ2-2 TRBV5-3 TGTGCCAGAGAAGGACGGAACACCGGGGAGCTGTTTTTT CAREGRNTGELFF
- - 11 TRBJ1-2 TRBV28 TGTGCCAGCGGAGGGGTCTATGGCTACACCTTC CASGGVYGYTF
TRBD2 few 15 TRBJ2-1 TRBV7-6 TGTGCCAGCAGCTCCCCTAGCGGGGGATTGCATGAGCAGTTCTTC CASSSPSGGLHEQFF
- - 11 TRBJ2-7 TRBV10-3 TGTGCCATCAGTGCTCACTACGAGCAGTACTTC CAISAHYEQYF
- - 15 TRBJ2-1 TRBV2 TGTGCCAGCAGTGAACGGGTGAGCTCCTACAATGAGCAGTTCTTC CASSERVSSYNEQFF
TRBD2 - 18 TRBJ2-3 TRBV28 TGTGCCAGCAGTTACCCCGGGACTAGCGGGGGGCCCACAGATACGCAGTATTTT CASSYPGTSGGPTDTQYF
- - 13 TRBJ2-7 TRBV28 TGTGCCAGCGGGGGCAGGGTTCCCTACGAGCAGTACTTC CASGGRVPYEQYF
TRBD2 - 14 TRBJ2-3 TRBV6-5 TGTGCCAGCACTGCGGGACTAGCCACAGATACGCAGTATTTT CASTAGLATDTQYF
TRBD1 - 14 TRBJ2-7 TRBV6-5 TGTGCCAGCAGTTACTGGGACAGCAACTACGAGCAGTACTTC CASSYWDSNYEQYF
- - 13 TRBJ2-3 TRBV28 TGTGCCAGCAGTCCGGGGCTCACAGATACGCAGTATTTT CASSPGLTDTQYF
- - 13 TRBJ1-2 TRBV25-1 TGTGCCAGCACCCGCGGAGCTAACTATGGCTACACCTTC CASTRGANYGYTF
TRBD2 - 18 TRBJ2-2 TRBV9 TGTGCCAGCAGCCCTAGCGGGACTAGCGGGGGGAACACCGGGGAGCTGTTTTTT CASSPSGTSGGNTGELFF
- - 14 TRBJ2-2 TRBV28 TGTGCCAGCAGGTTCCCAGAGAACACCGGGGAGCTGTTTTTT CASRFPENTGELFF
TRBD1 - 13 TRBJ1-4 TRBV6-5 TGTGCCAGCAGTTACAGCAGGGGGGAAAAACTGTTTTTT CASSYSRGEKLFF
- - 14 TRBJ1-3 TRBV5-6 TGTGCCAGCAGGATCAGACAGGATAGAAACACCATATATTTT CASRIRQDRNTIYF
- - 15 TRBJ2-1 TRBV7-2 TGTGCCAGCAGCGGGGGGGGCACTACAAAGCCCGAGCAGTTCTTC CASSGGGTTKPEQFF
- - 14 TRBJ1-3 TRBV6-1 TGTGCCAGCAGTGAGCGCGCAGACGGAAACACCATATATTTT CASSERADGNTIYF
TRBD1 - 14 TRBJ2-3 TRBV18 TGTGCCAGCTCACCACGGACAGGGCCAGATACGCAGTATTTT CASSPRTGPDTQYF
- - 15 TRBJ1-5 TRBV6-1 TGTGCCAGCGGCTGGAAAGGCAACCCTCAACAGCCCCAGCATTTT CASGWKGNPQQPQHF
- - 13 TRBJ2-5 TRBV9 TGTGCCAGCAGCCCCGGCGGCCAAGAGACCCAGTACTTC CASSPGGQETQYF
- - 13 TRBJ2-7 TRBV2 TGTGCCAGCAGTGATAGGCCTTCCTACGAGCAGTACTTC CASSDRPSYEQYF
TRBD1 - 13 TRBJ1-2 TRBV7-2 TGTGCCAGCAGCCCGGGGACAGGCTATGGCTACACCTTC CASSPGTGYGYTF
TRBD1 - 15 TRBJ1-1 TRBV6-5 TGTGCCAGCAGTTACTCGGAGACAGGGAGGGGCGTAGCTTTCTTT CASSYSETGRGVAFF
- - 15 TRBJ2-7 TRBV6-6 TGTGCCAGCAAAGACCCGGCAGGGGGAGGCTACGAGCAGTACTTC CASKDPAGGGYEQYF
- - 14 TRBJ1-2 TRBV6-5 TGTGCCAGCAGACAAGACAGAGCTAACTATGGCTACACCTTC CASRQDRANYGYTF
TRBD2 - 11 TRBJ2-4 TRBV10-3 TGTGCCACCGGGGCGGGAGATATTCAGTACTTC CATGAGDIQYF
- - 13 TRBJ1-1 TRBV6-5 TGTGCCAGCAGGATCGGGAGGGTCACTGAAGCTTTCTTT CASRIGRVTEAFF
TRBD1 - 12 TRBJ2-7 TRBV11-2 TGTGCCAGCTCCCCGACAGGGGGGAGGCAGTACTTC CASSPTGGRQYF
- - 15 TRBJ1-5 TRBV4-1 TGCGCCAGCAGCCAAGACGAGGATTCGTACCAGCCCCAGCATTTT CASSQDEDSYQPQHF
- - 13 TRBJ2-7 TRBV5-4 TGTGCCAGCAGCTTGCCAGGGGCGGACGAGCAGTACTTC CASSLPGADEQYF
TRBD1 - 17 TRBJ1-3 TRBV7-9 TGTGCCAGCAGCCTCCGGACAGGGGGAATAACTGGAAACACCATATATTTT CASSLRTGGITGNTIYF
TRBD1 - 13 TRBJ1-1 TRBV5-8 TGTGCCAGCAGCCCGGACAGGGGAGGGAAAGCTTTCTTT CASSPDRGGKAFF
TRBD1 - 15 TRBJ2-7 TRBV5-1 TGCGCCAGCAGCTCCCCCGGGACAGGGTCCTACGAGCAGTACTTC CASSSPGTGSYEQYF
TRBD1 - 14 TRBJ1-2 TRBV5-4 TGTGCCAGCAGTTCTCCGGGACAGAGCTATGGCTACACCTTC CASSSPGQSYGYTF
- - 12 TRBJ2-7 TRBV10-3 TGTGCCATCACTGGGGGAGGTGTGGAGCAGTACTTC CAITGGGVEQYF
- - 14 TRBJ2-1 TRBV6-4 TGTGCCACCTCCGCGGATCTGGGCTACAATGAGCAGTTCTTC CATSADLGYNEQFF
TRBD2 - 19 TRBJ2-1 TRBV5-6 TGTGCCAGCAGCTTGGGCTCCCTAGCGGGGGGGCCTTTAAGCAATGAGCAGTTCTTC CASSLGSLAGGPLSNEQFF
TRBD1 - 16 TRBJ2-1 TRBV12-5 TGTGCTAGTGGTTCCTCGACAGGGGCCTCATACAATGAGCAGTTCTTC CASGSSTGASYNEQFF
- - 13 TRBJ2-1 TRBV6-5 TGTGCCAGCACCCGACCGGGGTACAATGAGCAGTTCTTC CASTRPGYNEQFF
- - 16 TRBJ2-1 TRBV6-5 TGTGCCAGCAGTTACTCGAGACGGGGGCCTAACAATGAGCAGTTCTTC CASSYSRRGPNNEQFF
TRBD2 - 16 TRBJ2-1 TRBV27 TGTGCCAGCACCGAACAGTCTAGCGGGGGGCCTAGTGAGCAGTTCTTC CASTEQSSGGPSEQFF
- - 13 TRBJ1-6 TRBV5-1 TGCGCCAGCAGCTTGGATGGGGACTCACCCCTCCACTTT CASSLDGDSPLHF
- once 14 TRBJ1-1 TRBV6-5 TGTGCCAGCAGTTACTCGGACCTAAACACTGAAGCTTTCTTT CASSYSDLNTEAFF
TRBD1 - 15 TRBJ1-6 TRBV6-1 TGTGCCAGCAGCCGGGACAGTACCTATAATTCACCCCTCCACTTT CASSRDSTYNSPLHF
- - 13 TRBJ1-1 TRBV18 TGTGCCAGCTCACAATACATATCTTTTGGGGCTTTCTTT CASSQYISFGAFF
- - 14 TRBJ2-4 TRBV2 TGTGCCAGCAGTGAATCTTGGGTCAAAAACATTCAGTACTTC CASSESWVKNIQYF
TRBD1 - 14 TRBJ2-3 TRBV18 TGTGCCAGCTCACCCGGGACAGTAACAGATACGCAGTATTTT CASSPGTVTDTQYF